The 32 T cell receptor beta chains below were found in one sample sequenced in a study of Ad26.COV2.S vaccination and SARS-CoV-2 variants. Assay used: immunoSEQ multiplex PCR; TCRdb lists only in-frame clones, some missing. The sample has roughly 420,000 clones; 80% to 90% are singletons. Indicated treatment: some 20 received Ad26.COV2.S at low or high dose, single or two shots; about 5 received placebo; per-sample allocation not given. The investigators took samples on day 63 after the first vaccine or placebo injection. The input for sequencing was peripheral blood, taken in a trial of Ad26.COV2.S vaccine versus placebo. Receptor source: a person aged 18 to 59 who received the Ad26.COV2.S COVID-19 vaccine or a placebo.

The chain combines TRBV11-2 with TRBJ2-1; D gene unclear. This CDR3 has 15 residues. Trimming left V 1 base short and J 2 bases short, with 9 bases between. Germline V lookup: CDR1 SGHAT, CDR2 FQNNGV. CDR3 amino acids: CASSLGLHTYNEQFF. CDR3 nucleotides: TGTGCCAGCAGCTTAGGGCTTCACACCTACAATGAGCAGTTCTTC.

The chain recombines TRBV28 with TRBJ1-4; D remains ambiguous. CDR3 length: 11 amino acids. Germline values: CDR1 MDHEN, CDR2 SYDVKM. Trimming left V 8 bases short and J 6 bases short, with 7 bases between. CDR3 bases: TGTGCCAGCGGCCTCCATGAAAAACTGTTTTTT. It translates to CASGLHEKLFF. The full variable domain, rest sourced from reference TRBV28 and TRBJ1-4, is DVKVTQSSRYLVKRTGEKVFLECVQDMDHENMFWYRQDPGLGLRLIYFSYDVKMKEKGDIPEGYSVSREKKERFSLILESASTNQTSMYLCASGLHEKLFFGSGTQLSVL.

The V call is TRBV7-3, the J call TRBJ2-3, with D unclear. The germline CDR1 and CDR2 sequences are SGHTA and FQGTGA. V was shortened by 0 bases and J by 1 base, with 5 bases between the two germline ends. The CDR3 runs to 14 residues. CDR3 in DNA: TGTGCCAGCAGCTTAACTACTGGCACAGATACGCAGTATTTT. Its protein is CASSLTTGTDTQYF. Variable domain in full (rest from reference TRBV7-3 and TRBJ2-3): GAGVSQTPSNKVTEKGKYVELRCDPISGHTALYWYRQSLGQGPEFLIYFQGTGAADDSGLPNDRFFAVRPEGSVSTLKIQRTERGDSAVYLCASSLTTGTDTQYFGPGTRLTVL.

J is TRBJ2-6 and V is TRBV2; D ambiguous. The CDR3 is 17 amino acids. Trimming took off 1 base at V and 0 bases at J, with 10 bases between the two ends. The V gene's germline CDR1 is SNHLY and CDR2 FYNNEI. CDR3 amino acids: CASSEGQIYSGANVLTF. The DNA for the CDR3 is TGTGCCAGCAGTGAAGGCCAAATCTACTCTGGGGCCAACGTCCTGACTTTC.

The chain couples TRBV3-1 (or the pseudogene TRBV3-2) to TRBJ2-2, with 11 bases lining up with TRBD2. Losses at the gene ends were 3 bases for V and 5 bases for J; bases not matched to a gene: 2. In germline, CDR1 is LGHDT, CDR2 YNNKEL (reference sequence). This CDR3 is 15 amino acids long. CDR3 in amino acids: CASSHRTSGTGELFF. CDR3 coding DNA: TGTGCCAGCAGCCATAGGACTAGCGGGACCGGGGAGCTGTTTTTT.

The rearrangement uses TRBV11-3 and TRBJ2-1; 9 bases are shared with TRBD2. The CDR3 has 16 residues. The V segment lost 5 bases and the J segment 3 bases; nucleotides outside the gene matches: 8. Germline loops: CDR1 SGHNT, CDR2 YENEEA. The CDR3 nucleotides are TGTGCCAGCAGCCCCCAGGGACTAGCTTACTACAATGAGCAGTTCTTC. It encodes CASSPQGLAYYNEQFF.

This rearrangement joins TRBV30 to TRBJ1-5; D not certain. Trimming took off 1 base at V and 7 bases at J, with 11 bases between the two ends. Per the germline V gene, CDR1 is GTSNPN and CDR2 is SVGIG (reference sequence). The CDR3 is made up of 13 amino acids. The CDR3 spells CAWSGRTGQPQHF. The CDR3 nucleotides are TGTGCCTGGAGTGGAAGGACCGGGCAGCCCCAGCATTTT.

The CDR3 region has the DNA TGTGCCAGTAGTGACCGGGCTCACAGCAGCAATCAGCCCCAGCATTTT. Its protein is CASSDRAHSSNQPQHF. The rearrangement joins TRBV19 to TRBJ1-5, with D unresolved. Trimming took 5 bases from V and 1 from J, leaving 15 bases between them. Germline loops: CDR1 LNHDA, CDR2 SQIVND (reference sequence). The CDR3 runs to 16 residues.

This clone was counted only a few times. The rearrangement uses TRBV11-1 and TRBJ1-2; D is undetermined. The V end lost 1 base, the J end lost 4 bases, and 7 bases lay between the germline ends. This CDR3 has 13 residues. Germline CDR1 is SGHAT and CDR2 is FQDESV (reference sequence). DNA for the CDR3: TGTGCCAGCAGCTTAGAGTCAGCCTATGGCTACACCTTC. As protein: CASSLESAYGYTF.

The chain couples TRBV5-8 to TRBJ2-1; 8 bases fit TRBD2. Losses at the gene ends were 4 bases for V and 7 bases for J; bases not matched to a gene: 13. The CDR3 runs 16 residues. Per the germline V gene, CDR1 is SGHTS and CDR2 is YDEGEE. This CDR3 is CASSPGGGRWRNEQFF. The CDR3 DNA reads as TGTGCCAGCAGCCCCGGGGGGGGGAGGTGGAGGAATGAGCAGTTCTTC. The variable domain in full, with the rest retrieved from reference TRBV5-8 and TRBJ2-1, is EAGVTQSPTHLIKTRGQQATLRCSPISGHTSVYWYQQALGLGLQFLLWYDEGEERNRGNFPPRFSGRQFPNYSSELNVNALELEDSALYLCASSPGGGRWRNEQFFGPGTRLTVL.

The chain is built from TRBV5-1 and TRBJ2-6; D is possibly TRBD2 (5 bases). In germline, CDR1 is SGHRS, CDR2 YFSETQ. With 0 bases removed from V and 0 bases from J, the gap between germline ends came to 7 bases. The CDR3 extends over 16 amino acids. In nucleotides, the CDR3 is TGCGCCAGCAGCTTGGCGGGGATCTCTGGGGCCAACGTCCTGACTTTC. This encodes CASSLAGISGANVLTF.

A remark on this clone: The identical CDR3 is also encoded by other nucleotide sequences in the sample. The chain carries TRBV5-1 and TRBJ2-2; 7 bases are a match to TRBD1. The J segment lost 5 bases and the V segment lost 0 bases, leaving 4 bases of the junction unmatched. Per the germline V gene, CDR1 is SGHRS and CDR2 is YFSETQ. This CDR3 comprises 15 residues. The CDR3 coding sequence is TGCGCCAGCAGCTTGGTACAGGGGTGGACCGGGGAGCTGTTTTTT. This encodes CASSLVQGWTGELFF.

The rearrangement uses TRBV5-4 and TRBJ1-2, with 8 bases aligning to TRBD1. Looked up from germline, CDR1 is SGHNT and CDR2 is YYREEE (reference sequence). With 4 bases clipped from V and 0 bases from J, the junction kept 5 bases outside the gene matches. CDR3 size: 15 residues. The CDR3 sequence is CASSPGDRSNYGYTF. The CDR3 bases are TGTGCCAGCAGCCCGGGGGACAGGTCTAACTATGGCTACACCTTC.

The CDR3 spells CASSFRDSRYEQYF. Written as DNA, the CDR3 is TGTGCCAGCAGTTTCCGGGACAGCCGTTACGAGCAGTACTTC. V gene TRBV3-1 (or the pseudogene TRBV3-2) combines with J gene TRBJ2-7; 7 bases match TRBD1. Germline V gene lookup returns CDR1 LGHDT and CDR2 YNNKEL (reference sequence). The junction had 9 bases not matched to a gene; V was cut back by 6 bases and J by 4 bases. CDR3 length: 14 residues.

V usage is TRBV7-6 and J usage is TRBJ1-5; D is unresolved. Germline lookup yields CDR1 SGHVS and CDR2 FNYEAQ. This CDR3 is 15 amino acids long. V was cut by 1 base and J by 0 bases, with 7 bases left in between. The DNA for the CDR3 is TGTGCCAGCAGCTTAGGAGGTTATAGCAATCAGCCCCAGCATTTT. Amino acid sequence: CASSLGGYSNQPQHF.

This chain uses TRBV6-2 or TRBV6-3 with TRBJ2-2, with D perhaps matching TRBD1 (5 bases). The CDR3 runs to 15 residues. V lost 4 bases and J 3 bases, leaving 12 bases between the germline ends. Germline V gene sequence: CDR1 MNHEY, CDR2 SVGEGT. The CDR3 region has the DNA TGTGCCAGCAGTTGGGGCCTGTGGGACACCGGGGAGCTGTTTTTT. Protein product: CASSWGLWDTGELFF.

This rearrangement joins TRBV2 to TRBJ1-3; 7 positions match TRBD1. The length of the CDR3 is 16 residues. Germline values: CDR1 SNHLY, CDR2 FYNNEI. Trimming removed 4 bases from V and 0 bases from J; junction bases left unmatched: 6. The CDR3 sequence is CASSAWDSRSGNTIYF. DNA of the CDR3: TGTGCCAGCAGTGCTTGGGACAGCCGCTCTGGAAACACCATATATTTT.

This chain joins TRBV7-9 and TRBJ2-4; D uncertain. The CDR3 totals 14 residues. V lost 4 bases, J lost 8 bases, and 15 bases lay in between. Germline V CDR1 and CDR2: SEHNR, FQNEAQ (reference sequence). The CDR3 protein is CASSSLPGVDIQYF. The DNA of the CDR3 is TGTGCCAGCAGCTCTCTTCCTGGGGTTGACATTCAGTACTTC.

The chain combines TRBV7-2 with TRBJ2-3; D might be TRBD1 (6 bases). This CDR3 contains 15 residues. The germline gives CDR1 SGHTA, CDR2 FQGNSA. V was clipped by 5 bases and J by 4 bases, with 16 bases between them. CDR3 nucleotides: TGTGCCAGCAGCCCAACGGGCAGGGGCCCAGATACGCAGTATTTT. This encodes CASSPTGRGPDTQYF.

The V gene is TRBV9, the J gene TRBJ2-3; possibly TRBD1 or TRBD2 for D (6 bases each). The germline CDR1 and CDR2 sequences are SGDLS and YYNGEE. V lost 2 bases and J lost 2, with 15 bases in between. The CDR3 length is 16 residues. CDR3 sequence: CASSVSGALVTDTQYF. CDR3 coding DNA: TGTGCCAGCAGCGTCTCGGGGGCCCTAGTCACAGATACGCAGTATTTT.

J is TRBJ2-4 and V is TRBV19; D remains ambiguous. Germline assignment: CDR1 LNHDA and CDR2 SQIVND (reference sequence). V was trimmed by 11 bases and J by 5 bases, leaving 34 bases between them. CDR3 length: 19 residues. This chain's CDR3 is CALILEAVRRRVWQNIQYF. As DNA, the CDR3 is TGTGCCTTGATCCTCGAGGCTGTTCGGCGGCGCGTCTGGCAAAACATTCAGTACTTC.

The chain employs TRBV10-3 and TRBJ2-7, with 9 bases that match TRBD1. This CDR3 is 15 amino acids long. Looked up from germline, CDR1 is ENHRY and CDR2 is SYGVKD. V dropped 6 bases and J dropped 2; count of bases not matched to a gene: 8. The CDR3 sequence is CAIRTAGTGTYEQYV. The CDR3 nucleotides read TGTGCCATCAGGACCGCGGGGACAGGGACCTACGAGCAGTACGTC.

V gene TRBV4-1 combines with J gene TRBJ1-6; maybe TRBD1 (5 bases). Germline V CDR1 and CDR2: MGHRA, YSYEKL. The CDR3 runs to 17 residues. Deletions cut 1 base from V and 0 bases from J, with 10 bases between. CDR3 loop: CASSQGATGSYNSPLHF. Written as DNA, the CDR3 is TGCGCCAGCAGCCAAGGGGCAACAGGCTCCTATAATTCACCCCTCCACTTT.

This CDR3 is CASSQGTRNTIYF. CDR3 nucleotide sequence: TGCGCCAGCAGCCAAGGGACCCGAAACACCATATATTTT. The chain carries TRBV4-3 and TRBJ1-3; D uncertain. Between the trimmed V and J ends, which lost 1 base and 5 bases, there was a span of 6 bases. There are 13 residues in the CDR3. Germline-derived CDR1 and CDR2 are LGHNA and YSLEER.

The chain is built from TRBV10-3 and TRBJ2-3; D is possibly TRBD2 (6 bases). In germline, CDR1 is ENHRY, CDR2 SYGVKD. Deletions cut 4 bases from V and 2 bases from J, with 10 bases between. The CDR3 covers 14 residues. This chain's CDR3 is CAISAGVDTDTQYF. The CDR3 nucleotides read TGTGCCATCAGTGCGGGGGTCGACACAGATACGCAGTATTTT.

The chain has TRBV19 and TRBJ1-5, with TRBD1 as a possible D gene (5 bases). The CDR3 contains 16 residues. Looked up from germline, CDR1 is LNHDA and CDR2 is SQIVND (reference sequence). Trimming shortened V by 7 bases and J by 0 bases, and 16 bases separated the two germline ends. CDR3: CASKDIIRGSNQPQHF. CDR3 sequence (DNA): TGTGCCAGTAAGGACATTATTAGAGGTAGCAATCAGCCCCAGCATTTT.

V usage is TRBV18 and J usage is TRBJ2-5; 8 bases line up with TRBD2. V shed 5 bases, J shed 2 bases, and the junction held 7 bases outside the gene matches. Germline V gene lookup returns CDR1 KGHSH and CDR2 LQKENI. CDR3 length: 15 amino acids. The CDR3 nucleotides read TGTGCCAGCTCATCTGTAGCGGGACATCAAGAGACCCAGTACTTC. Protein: CASSSVAGHQETQYF.

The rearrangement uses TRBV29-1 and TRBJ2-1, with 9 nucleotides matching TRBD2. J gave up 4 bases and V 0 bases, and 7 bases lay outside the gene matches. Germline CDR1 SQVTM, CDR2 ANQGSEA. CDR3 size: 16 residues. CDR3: CSVEDPVTSGYNEQFF. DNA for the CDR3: TGCAGCGTTGAAGATCCAGTGACTAGCGGTTACAATGAGCAGTTCTTC.

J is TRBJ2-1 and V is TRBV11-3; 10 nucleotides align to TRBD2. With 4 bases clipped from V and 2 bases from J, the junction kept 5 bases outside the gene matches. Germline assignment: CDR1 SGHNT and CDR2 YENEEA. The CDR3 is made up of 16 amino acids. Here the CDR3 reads CASSSLAGYTYNEQFF. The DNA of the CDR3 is TGTGCCAGCAGCTCACTAGCGGGATACACCTACAATGAGCAGTTCTTC.

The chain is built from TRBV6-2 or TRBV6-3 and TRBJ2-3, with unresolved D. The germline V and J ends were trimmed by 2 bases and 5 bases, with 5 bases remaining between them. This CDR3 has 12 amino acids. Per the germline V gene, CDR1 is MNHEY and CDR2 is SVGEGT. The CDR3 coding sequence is TGTGCCAGCAGTTACCAGGAAGATACGCAGTATTTT. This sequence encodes CASSYQEDTQYF.

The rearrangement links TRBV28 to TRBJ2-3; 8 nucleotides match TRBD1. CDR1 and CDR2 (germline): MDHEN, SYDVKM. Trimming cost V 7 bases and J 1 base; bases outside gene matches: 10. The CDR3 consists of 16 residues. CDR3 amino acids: CASNPAGGWGTDTQYF. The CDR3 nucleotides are TGTGCCAGCAACCCCGCAGGGGGCTGGGGCACAGATACGCAGTATTTT.

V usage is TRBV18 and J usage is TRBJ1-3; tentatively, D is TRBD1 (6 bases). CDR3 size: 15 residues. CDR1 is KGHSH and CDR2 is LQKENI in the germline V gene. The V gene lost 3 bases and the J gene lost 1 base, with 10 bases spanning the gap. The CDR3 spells CASSPSGESGNTIYF. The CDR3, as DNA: TGTGCCAGCTCACCTTCAGGGGAGTCTGGAAACACCATATATTTT.